This T cell receptor (beta chain) derives from a study of cytomegalovirus exposure and HLA in healthy donors. Only a few counts were recorded for this clone. Amplification used 60 Vbeta primers and 13 Jbeta primers. Repertoires were generated with immunoSEQ multiplex PCR, while TCRdb's copy carries only in-frame clones and drops some. The table lists approximately 150,000 clones, roughly three quarters of them singletons, with about 4.5% in the top ten. The CDR3 is made up of 17 amino acids. Trimming cost V 2 bases and J 4 bases, with 17 bases left between them. CDR1 and CDR2 (germline): MGHDK, SYGVNS.

The V gene is TRBV25-1, the J gene TRBJ2-2; D might be TRBD1 (7 bases). The clonotype was recovered from a man aged 55-75 years in good health and CMV-seronegative. Sequenced input: PBMCs. The CDR3 sequence: CASSEIARGASTGELFF. The CDR3 nucleotides read TGTGCCAGCAGTGAAATTGCCAGGGGGGCGAGCACCGGGGAGCTGTTTTTT.